The present T cell receptor beta chain was sequenced within a study of blood T cell repertoires in COVID-19. Using immunoSEQ multiplex PCR, the repertoire was profiled, and TCRdb retains in-frame clones only, with some absent. The sample has around 290,000 clones; about 93% are singletons. CDR3 length: 13 residues. The ends were cut back, 4 bases at V and 10 bases at J, with 14 bases in the middle. The germline CDR1 and CDR2 sequences are LNHDA and SQIVND (reference sequence). V gene TRBV19 combines with J gene TRBJ2-1, with TRBD2 as a possible D gene (5 bases). Sequenced input: PBMCs or T cells enriched from blood (not recorded which). The sequence came from a woman in her thirties who had recovered from COVID-19. The CDR3 DNA reads as TGTGCCAGTAGTACGGACGGGAACCTCGAGCAGTTCTTC. Translating gives CASSTDGNLEQFF.